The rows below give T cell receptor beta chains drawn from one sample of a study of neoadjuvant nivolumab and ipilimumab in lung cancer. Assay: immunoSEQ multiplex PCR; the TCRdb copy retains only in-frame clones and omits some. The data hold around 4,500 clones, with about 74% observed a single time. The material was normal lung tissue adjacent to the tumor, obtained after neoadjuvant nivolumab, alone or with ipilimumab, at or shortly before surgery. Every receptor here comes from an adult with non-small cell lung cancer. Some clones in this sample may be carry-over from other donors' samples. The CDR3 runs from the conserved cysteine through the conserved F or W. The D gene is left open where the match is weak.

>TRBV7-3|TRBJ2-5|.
CASSLIGGLGETQYF
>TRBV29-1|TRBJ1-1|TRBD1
CSVKPGTGNTEAFF
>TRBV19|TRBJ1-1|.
CASSIVGLRAEAFF
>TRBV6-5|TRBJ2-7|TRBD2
CASRETSEYEQYF
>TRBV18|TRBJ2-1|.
CANSPTRLKAHPNEQFF
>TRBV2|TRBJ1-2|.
CASSEVSGQGYGYTF
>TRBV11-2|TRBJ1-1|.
CASSPIQGYYTEAFF
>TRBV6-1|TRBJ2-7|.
CASRPGRESYEQYF
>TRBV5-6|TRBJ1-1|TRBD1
CASSLATGEAFF
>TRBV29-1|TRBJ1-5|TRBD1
CSVGAGGGEPQHF
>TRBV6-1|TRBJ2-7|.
CASSESRDNYEQYF
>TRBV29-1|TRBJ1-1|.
CSVAGTANTEAFF
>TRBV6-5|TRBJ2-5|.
CASSYGETQYF
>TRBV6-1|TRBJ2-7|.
CASSEDSSSSYEQYF
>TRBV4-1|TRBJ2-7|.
CASSLTSSSYEQYF
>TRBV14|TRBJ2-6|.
CASSQYAFARTHLSGANVLTF
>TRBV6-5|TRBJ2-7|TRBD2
CASGSPGLASF
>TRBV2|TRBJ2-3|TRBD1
CASLSPGTESTDTQYF
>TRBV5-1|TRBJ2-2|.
CASSPHGGSRGTGELFF
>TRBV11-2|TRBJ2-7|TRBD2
CASSLGETSGSHIEQYF
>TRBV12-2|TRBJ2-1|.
CASRLRGGTGTPYNEQFF
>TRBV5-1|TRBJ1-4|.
CASSLLRGPNEKLFF
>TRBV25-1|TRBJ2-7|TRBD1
CASSAMPGQGSYEQYF
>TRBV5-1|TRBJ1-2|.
CASSPAGAQQDGYTF
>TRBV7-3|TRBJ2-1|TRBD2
CASSAQSGVYNEQFF
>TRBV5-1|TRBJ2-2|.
CASSYDTGELFF
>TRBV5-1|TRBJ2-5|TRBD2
CASSLDGLAGKTQYF
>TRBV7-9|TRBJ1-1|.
CASRPPVAEAFF
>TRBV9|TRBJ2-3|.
CASSVDGALQAQYF
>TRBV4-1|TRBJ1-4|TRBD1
CASSPGTGDEKLFF
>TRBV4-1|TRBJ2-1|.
CASRHITAKRYNEQFF
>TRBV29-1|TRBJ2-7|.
CSVRDRPGEQYF
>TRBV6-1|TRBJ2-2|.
CASHRQDTGELFF
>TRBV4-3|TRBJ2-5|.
CASSQDLRVRETQYF